The 2 T cell receptor beta chains listed next were all sequenced from one sample in a study of cytomegalovirus exposure and HLA in healthy donors. Both 60 Vbeta primers and 13 Jbeta primers went into the PCR. The protocol was immunoSEQ multiplex PCR, while the TCRdb copy is restricted to in-frame clones and leaves out a portion. The sample's table shows approximately 72,000 clones. The source material was PBMCs. Receptors originate from a woman between 40 and 55 years old in good health and CMV-seropositive.

The J gene is TRBJ2-3, the V gene TRBV2; D is perhaps TRBD2 (6 bases). Per the germline V gene, CDR1 is SNHLY and CDR2 is FYNNEI. The CDR3 loop spans 16 amino acids. Deletions cut 5 bases from V and 4 bases from J, with 19 bases between. The CDR3 is CASSPRTSRSADTQYF. CDR3 bases: TGTGCCAGCAGTCCTCGAACTAGCAGGAGTGCAGATACGCAGTATTTT.

V gene TRBV7-8 combines with J gene TRBJ1-2; 9 bases fit TRBD1. The germline V gene encodes CDR1 SGHVS and CDR2 FQNEAQ. The CDR3 runs 17 residues. Unmatched junction bases numbered 9, after V lost 0 bases and J lost 4 bases. The CDR3 nucleotides are TGTGCCAGCAGCTTAGCGACGGACAGGGGAGGGAGCTATGGCTACACCTTC. Translation: CASSLATDRGGSYGYTF.